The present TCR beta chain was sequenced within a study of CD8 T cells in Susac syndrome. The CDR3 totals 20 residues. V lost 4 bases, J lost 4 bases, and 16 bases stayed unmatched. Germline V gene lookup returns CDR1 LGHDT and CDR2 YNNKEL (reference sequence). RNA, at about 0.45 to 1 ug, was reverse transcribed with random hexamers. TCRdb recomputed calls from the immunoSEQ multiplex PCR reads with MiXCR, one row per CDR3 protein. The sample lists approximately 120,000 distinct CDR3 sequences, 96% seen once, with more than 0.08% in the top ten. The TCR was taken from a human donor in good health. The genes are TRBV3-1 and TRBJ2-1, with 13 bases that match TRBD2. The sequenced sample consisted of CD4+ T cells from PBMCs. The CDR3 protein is CASSLRLWTSGSPGYNEQFF. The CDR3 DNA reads TGTGCCAGCAGCCTCCGGCTTTGGACTAGCGGGAGTCCGGGGTACAATGAGCAGTTCTTC.